These 21 T cell receptor beta chains were sequenced from one sample in a study of T cell repertoires in cytomegalovirus infection. From the reads, TCRdb called clonotypes with MiXCR, one entry per CDR3 protein. The sample lists about 740,000 distinct CDR3 sequences, 35% to 45% seen once, with around 2.8% in the top ten. The specimen was PBMCs. The receptors here all came from a human donor in good health (CMV status not recorded). Some clones in this sample may be carry-over from other donors' samples.

The chain uses TRBV28 and TRBJ2-1, with a tentative D call TRBD1 (6 bases). Germline CDR1 reads MDHEN; CDR2 reads SYDVKM. The V and J ends lost 6 bases and 6 bases respectively, with 18 bases between them. The CDR3 consists of 15 residues. The CDR3 here is CASRTQGLHLNEQFF. The CDR3 nucleotides read TGTGCCAGCAGGACACAGGGCCTCCATCTCAATGAGCAGTTCTTC.

This clonotype has ten or more counts. The CDR3 here is CASSFLRGANTDTQYF. The DNA of the CDR3 is TGTGCCAGCAGTTTCCTTCGCGGGGCGAACACAGATACGCAGTATTTT. The J gene is TRBJ2-3, the V gene TRBV28, with D possibly being TRBD2 (6 bases). Germline CDR1 and CDR2: MDHEN and SYDVKM. There are 16 residues in the CDR3. The ends were cut back, 3 bases at V and 2 bases at J, with 15 bases in the middle.

The chain carries TRBV2 and TRBJ2-3; D is perhaps TRBD2 (5 bases). This CDR3 has 14 residues. CDR1 is SNHLY, CDR2 FYNNEI, per germline. Trimming took off 7 bases at V and 4 bases at J, with 15 bases between the two ends. Here the CDR3 DNA reads TGTGCCAGCAAAGGGCCTGGAGGCCCAGATACGCAGTATTTT. It specifies CASKGPGGPDTQYF.

The chain uses TRBV12-3 or TRBV12-4 and TRBJ2-1, with D possibly TRBD2 on 6 matching bases. This CDR3 comprises 15 residues. Deletions cut 5 bases from V and 6 bases from J, with 17 bases between. The CDR3 DNA reads TGTGCCAGCAGTCCTCGAGGAGGGGCATTCAATGAGCAGTTCTTC. This encodes CASSPRGGAFNEQFF.

The chain employs TRBV10-3 and TRBJ2-3; 7 nucleotides match TRBD1. This CDR3 comprises 16 residues. Germline V gives CDR1 ENHRY, CDR2 SYGVKD. V lost 2 bases, J lost 1 base, and 6 bases stayed unmatched. The CDR3 loop is CAISEGTGVGTDTQYF. The CDR3 nucleotides read TGTGCCATCAGTGAGGGAACAGGGGTCGGCACAGATACGCAGTATTTT.

This clonotype has only a few counts. The J gene is TRBJ1-5, the V gene TRBV28; TRBD1 matches 7 bases. Trimming cost V 6 bases and J 7 bases; bases outside gene matches: 18. CDR1 MDHEN and CDR2 SYDVKM come from the germline V gene. The CDR3 has 17 residues. The CDR3 coding sequence is TGTGCCAGCAGGATAAGGGAGCTAAGGGGGCGCAGGCAGCCCCAGCATTTT. Its protein product is CASRIRELRGRRQPQHF.

The CDR3 sequence: CASSPLLTYSEQFF. The CDR3 DNA follows: TGTGCCAGCAGCCCGCTCCTAACTTATTCTGAGCAGTTCTTC. The chain is built from TRBV7-2 and TRBJ2-1; D remains unclear. The V and J ends lost 5 bases and 9 bases respectively, with 17 bases between them. This CDR3 has 14 residues. From germline, CDR1 is SGHTA and CDR2 FQGNSA.

This clonotype came up a few times. CDR3 loop: CASSQPRAGANTGELFF. CDR3 sequence (DNA): TGCGCCAGCAGCCAGCCGAGGGCAGGTGCGAACACCGGGGAGCTGTTTTTT. The chain couples TRBV4-1 to TRBJ2-2, with D possibly TRBD2 on 5 matching bases. Germline V gene data show CDR1 as MGHRA and CDR2 as YSYEKL. Between the trimmed V and J ends, which lost 3 bases and 0 bases, there was a span of 14 bases. The CDR3 runs 17 residues.

V gene TRBV28 combines with J gene TRBJ1-1; D might be TRBD1 (6 bases). This CDR3 has 13 residues. Per germline, CDR1 MDHEN and CDR2 SYDVKM. The V gene lost 4 bases and the J gene lost 7 bases, with 13 bases spanning the gap. CDR3 sequence (DNA): TGTGCCAGCAGTTCTCCCAGGGGCGATGAAGCTTTCTTT. Translated: CASSSPRGDEAFF.

The gene calls are TRBV5-1 and TRBJ2-5; no clear D gene. Germline CDR1 is SGHRS and CDR2 is YFSETQ. Trimming removed 1 base from V and 2 bases from J, with 15 bases in between. There are 16 residues in the CDR3. As DNA, the CDR3 is TGCGCCAGCAGCTTGCGTCAGCCAAATCCTCAAGAGACCCAGTACTTC. It specifies CASSLRQPNPQETQYF.

The chain is built from TRBV29-1 and TRBJ1-3; D remains ambiguous. The germline V gene has CDR1 SQVTM and CDR2 ANQGSEA. The CDR3 sequence is 14 residues long. Trimming pared 3 bases from V and 4 bases from J, leaving 13 bases between. The CDR3 loop reads CSVEALGRGNTIYF. The CDR3 nucleotides are TGCAGCGTTGAGGCCCTAGGCAGGGGAAACACCATATATTTT.

This clonotype has more than one count but fewer than ten. CDR3 bases: TGTGCCAGCAGTTACTCGTCGGTGAACACTGAAGCTTTCTTT. Translating gives CASSYSSVNTEAFF. The chain links TRBV6-5 to TRBJ1-1, with unresolved D. This CDR3 spans 14 amino acids. V lost 0 bases and J 0 bases, leaving 5 bases between the germline ends. Per germline, CDR1 MNHEY and CDR2 SVGAGI.

This chain connects TRBV11-2 to TRBJ2-1; TRBD2 might be the D (6 bases). CDR1 and CDR2 from the germline V gene are SGHAT and FQNNGV. The length of the CDR3 is 15 residues. The germline V and J ends were trimmed by 0 bases and 7 bases, with 13 bases remaining between them. The CDR3 spells CASSLDLSGGNEQFF. CDR3 DNA sequence: TGTGCCAGCAGCTTAGACCTTAGCGGAGGGAATGAGCAGTTCTTC.

This clonotype was found a few times. A read error may produce the germline difference seen at one junction end. The rearrangement uses TRBV7-2 and TRBJ2-1, with 9 bases identical to TRBD2. This CDR3 contains 13 residues. In germline, CDR1 is SGHTA, CDR2 FQGNSA. The CDR3 region is CASSLAGMDEQFF. CDR3 nucleotides: TGTGCCAGCAGCCTAGCGGGAATGGATGAGCAGTTCTTC. Full variable domain (missing parts from reference TRBV7-2 and TRBJ2-1): GAGVSQSPSNKVTEKGKDVELRCDPISGHTALYWYRQSLGQGLEFLIYFQGNSAPDKSGLPSDRFSAERTGGSVSTLTIQRTQQEDSAVYLCASSLAGMDEQFFGPGTRLTVL.

With respect to this clonotype: As the CDR3 is not closed by the conserved phenylalanine or tryptophan, this likely results from a read error. The rearrangement uses TRBV7-6 and TRBJ2-1, with D tentatively TRBD1 (5 bases). Trimming cost V 5 bases and J 4 bases, with 9 bases left between them. This CDR3 contains 13 residues. The V gene's germline CDR1 is SGHVS and CDR2 FNYEAQ. The CDR3 coding sequence is TGTGCCAGCAGCACGCGACAGTACAATGAGCAGTTCTTA. Protein: CASSTRQYNEQFL.

This clonotype was counted at least ten times. This chain joins TRBV4-1 and TRBJ2-7; 9 bases agree with TRBD1. The CDR3 length is 16 residues. V dropped 1 base and J dropped 1; count of bases not matched to a gene: 5. Germline values: CDR1 MGHRA, CDR2 YSYEKL. CDR3 region: CASSQADRGASYEQYF. The CDR3 coding sequence is TGCGCCAGCAGCCAAGCCGACAGGGGGGCATCCTACGAGCAGTACTTC.

The table lists this clonotype with many counts. The chain is built from TRBV7-8 and TRBJ1-1, with D unclear. The ends were cut back, 5 bases at V and 1 base at J, with 14 bases in the middle. The CDR3 runs 15 residues. The germline V gene has CDR1 SGHVS and CDR2 FQNEAQ. The DNA for the CDR3 is TGTGCCAGCAGCCCCGGGCGGTCAGGGAACACTGAAGCTTTCTTT. It is translated as CASSPGRSGNTEAFF.

In this sample, this clonotype turned up a few times. The chain couples TRBV2 to TRBJ1-1; 8 bases map to TRBD1. CDR1 and CDR2 from the germline V gene are SNHLY and FYNNEI. V trimming: 10 bases; J trimming: 0 bases; junction bases outside the gene matches: 4. This CDR3 spans 13 amino acids. The chain's CDR3 is CATGQDVNTEAFF. The CDR3 DNA reads as TGTGCCACGGGACAGGATGTGAACACTGAAGCTTTCTTT.

V and J are TRBV20-1 and TRBJ2-7, with TRBD2 identical over 9 bases. The CDR3 contains 14 residues. The V gene's germline CDR1 is DFQATT and CDR2 SNEGSKA (reference sequence). The V segment lost 5 bases and the J segment 0 bases; nucleotides outside the gene matches: 5. The DNA of the CDR3 is TGCAGTGCTCATCTAGCGGGGAGCTCCTACGAGCAGTACTTC. Amino acids: CSAHLAGSSYEQYF.

V is TRBV25-1 and J is TRBJ2-3; TRBD2 agrees at 10 bases. V gave up 2 bases and J gave up 5 bases; unmatched junction bases: 16. This CDR3 contains 19 residues. CDR1 and CDR2 from the germline V gene are MGHDK and SYGVNS. In DNA form, the CDR3 reads TGTGCCAGCAGTGAAAAGGAGGGGCACCGGACTAGCGGCATAGATACGCAGTATTTT. This translates into CASSEKEGHRTSGIDTQYF.

The CDR3 DNA sequence: TGTGCCATCAAAGTCTCCCCAAACACTGAAGCTTTCTTT. Its protein is CAIKVSPNTEAFF. The V and J genes are TRBV10-3 and TRBJ1-1; D remains ambiguous. Germline V CDR1 and CDR2: ENHRY, SYGVKD. Trimming removed 7 bases at V and 2 bases at J, with 11 bases between. The CDR3 extends over 13 amino acids.